Presented here are 10 T cell receptor beta chains from one specimen sequenced in a study of blood T cell repertoires in COVID-19. Assay used: immunoSEQ multiplex PCR; TCRdb lists only in-frame clones, some missing. Found here are about 160,000 clones, approximately 83% of them singletons; the top ten hold around 3.5%. Sequencing was done on a sample of peripheral blood. The origin of the receptors is a man aged 65 to 79 with acute or convalescent COVID-19.

The CDR3 loop is CASSYSTTSSKSYEQYF. CDR3 DNA: TGTGCCAGCAGTTACTCGACGACTAGCTCCAAATCCTACGAGCAGTACTTC. The chain couples TRBV6-2 or TRBV6-3 to TRBJ2-7; 7 bases agree with TRBD2. Germline CDR1 and CDR2: MNHEY and SVGEGT. The CDR3 is 17 residues long. The V gene end was trimmed by 0 bases and the J gene end by 1 base; junction bases not matched to a gene: 9.

This clone was counted a single time. The genes are TRBV19 and TRBJ2-6; 8 bases map to TRBD1. CDR3 length: 16 amino acids. Per germline, CDR1 LNHDA and CDR2 SQIVND (reference sequence). With V trimmed by 6 bases and J by 3 bases, 7 bases remained unmatched. The CDR3: CASSSQGANGANVLTF. CDR3 DNA sequence: TGTGCCAGTAGCTCCCAGGGGGCGAATGGGGCCAACGTCCTGACTTTC.

The V call is TRBV29-1, the J call TRBJ2-1, with 8 bases matching TRBD1. V trimming: 3 bases; J trimming: 6 bases; junction bases outside the gene matches: 7. Germline V lookup: CDR1 SQVTM, CDR2 ANQGSEA. This CDR3 contains 14 residues. The CDR3 nucleotides read TGCAGCGTTGAGGGGACAGGACTCCGCAATGAGCAGTTCTTC. It specifies CSVEGTGLRNEQFF.

The rearrangement links TRBV7-2 to TRBJ1-3; 7 bases align to TRBD1. With V trimmed by 4 bases and J by 0 bases, 12 bases remained unmatched. From germline, CDR1 is SGHTA and CDR2 FQGNSA. This CDR3 is built from 18 residues. CDR3 protein: CASSSTGTAQISGNTIYF. The CDR3 nucleotides are TGTGCCAGCAGCTCCACCGGGACAGCCCAAATCTCTGGAAACACCATATATTTT.

This chain uses TRBV27 with TRBJ2-3; 10 bases line up with TRBD2. CDR1 and CDR2 from the germline V gene are MNHEY and SMNVEV (reference sequence). The CDR3 extends over 16 amino acids. The junction had 7 bases not matched to a gene; V was cut back by 4 bases and J by 3 bases. Here the CDR3 reads CASSSLTSGITDTQYF. The CDR3 DNA reads as TGTGCCAGCAGTTCCCTCACTAGCGGGATAACAGATACGCAGTATTTT.

This chain uses TRBV2 with TRBJ2-1, with D possibly matching TRBD2 (6 bases). CDR3 length: 14 amino acids. V lost 6 bases, J lost 6 bases, and 15 bases lay in between. Per the germline V gene, CDR1 is SNHLY and CDR2 is FYNNEI. The CDR3 bases are TGTGCCAGCAGACCGACTAGTTACGGCAATGAGCAGTTCTTC. Amino acids: CASRPTSYGNEQFF.

This chain uses TRBV6-2 or TRBV6-3 with TRBJ2-2, with 7 bases lining up with TRBD2. The ends lost 4 bases at V and 1 base at J; junction bases unmatched: 0. CDR1 is MNHEY and CDR2 is SVGEGT in the germline V gene. This CDR3 comprises 14 residues. As DNA, the CDR3 is TGTGCCAGCAGTTTAGCGGGGAACACCGGGGAGCTGTTTTTT. Its protein product is CASSLAGNTGELFF.

The chain employs TRBV7-2 and TRBJ2-7; 7 nucleotides agree with TRBD2. CDR1 SGHTA and CDR2 FQGNSA come from the germline V gene. The V gene end was trimmed by 1 base and the J gene end by 4 bases; junction bases not matched to a gene: 4. The CDR3 has 14 residues. DNA for the CDR3: TGTGCCAGCAGCTTAGTAGCGGGTACTTACGAGCAGTACTTC. Its protein is CASSLVAGTYEQYF.

The chain uses TRBV7-9 and TRBJ2-1; perhaps TRBD2 as D (5 bases). CDR3 size: 13 residues. The V gene lost 3 bases and the J gene lost 5 bases, with 8 bases spanning the gap. The germline CDR1 and CDR2 sequences are SEHNR and FQNEAQ (reference sequence). CDR3 DNA sequence: TGTGCCAGCAGCTTCACTAGAAACAATGAGCAGTTCTTC. This gives the protein CASSFTRNNEQFF.

J is TRBJ2-7 and V is TRBV6-5, with 12 positions matching TRBD2. Germline V gives CDR1 MNHEY, CDR2 SVGAGI. The J segment lost 5 bases and the V segment lost 6 bases, leaving 8 bases of the junction unmatched. The CDR3 is 15 amino acids. CDR3 bases: TGTGCCAGCAGGAGACTAGCGGGAGAGATCCACGAGCAGTACTTC. Its translation is CASRRLAGEIHEQYF.